The 19 T cell receptor beta chains below were found in one sample sequenced in a study of CD8 T cells in ankylosing spondylitis. One entry per CDR3 protein, called by TCRdb with MiXCR from the 5' RACE reads. The sample has 40,000 to 55,000 distinct CDR3 sequences, 7.4% seen once. Sequencing was carried out using blood, either unsorted or a sorted T cell fraction (not recorded which). The origin of the receptors is a female donor with ankylosing spondylitis or in good health (not recorded which).

The sample holds many counts of this clonotype. The chain joins TRBV11-2 to TRBJ2-6; D remains ambiguous. This CDR3 has 15 residues. Germline V gives CDR1 SGHAT, CDR2 FQNNGV. The V end was cut by 6 bases, the J end by 4 bases, with 13 bases between. The CDR3 coding sequence is TGTGCCAGCAGGTCACCTCGGAGAGGGGCCAACGTCCTGACTTTC. Protein: CASRSPRRGANVLTF.

Concerning this clonotype itself: This is likely a read error, given that the CDR3 carries no conserved phenylalanine or tryptophan at its end. The chain uses TRBV3-1 and TRBJ2-5; unclear D gene. The CDR3 is made up of 12 amino acids. Looked up from germline, CDR1 is LGHDT and CDR2 is YNNKEL (reference sequence). DNA for the CDR3: TGTACCAGCAGTGGTGTGTGGGAGACCCAGTACATC. Its translation is CTSSGVWETQYI.

There are many counts of this clonotype. This rearrangement joins TRBV20-1 to TRBJ2-5; D gene unclear. Germline assignment: CDR1 DFQATT and CDR2 SNEGSKA (reference sequence). Trimming cost V 3 bases and J 0 bases, with 5 bases left between them. This CDR3 has 12 residues. The CDR3 spells CSASVDQETQYF. In nucleotides, the CDR3 is TGCAGTGCTAGTGTGGACCAAGAGACCCAGTACTTC.

This clonotype was counted many times. In DNA form, the CDR3 reads TGCAGCGTTGAGGAGGACAACAAGAGCTCCTACGAGCAGTACTTC. Amino acids: CSVEEDNKSSYEQYF. The J gene is TRBJ2-7, the V gene TRBV29-1; D may correspond to TRBD1 or TRBD2 (5 bases each). This CDR3 region has 15 residues. The V end lost 3 bases, the J end lost 0 bases, and 15 bases lay between the germline ends. Germline V gene lookup returns CDR1 SQVTM and CDR2 ANQGSEA.

The chain has TRBV7-9 and TRBJ2-1, with D possibly being TRBD1 (5 bases). Germline lookup yields CDR1 SEHNR and CDR2 FQNEAQ (reference sequence). CDR3 length equals 14 residues. Trimming removed 3 bases from V and 6 bases from J, with 12 bases in between. The CDR3 loop reads CASSFDSIPNEQFF. The CDR3 nucleotides read TGTGCCAGCAGCTTCGACAGTATACCCAATGAGCAGTTCTTC.

This clonotype was seen repeatedly, ten times or more. The rearrangement uses TRBV23-1 and TRBJ1-5; 11 nucleotides match TRBD1. TRBV23-1 is treated as an ORF (open reading frame) with a function not yet certain. The CDR3 has 15 residues. Trimming took 4 bases from V and 7 from J; bases not matched to a gene: 6. The DNA of the CDR3 is TGCGCCAGCAGTCCGGACAGGGGGCCATGGCAGCCCCAGCATTTT. Translated, it gives CASSPDRGPWQPQHF.

This clonotype was observed many times. This chain connects TRBV5-1 to TRBJ1-1; perhaps TRBD1 as D (6 bases). The CDR3 sequence is 14 residues long. V lost 2 bases and J lost 6, with 14 bases in between. The germline V gene encodes CDR1 SGHRS and CDR2 YFSETQ. This CDR3 is CASSLSTGLAEAFF. The CDR3 coding sequence is TGCGCCAGCAGCTTAAGTACAGGGCTCGCTGAAGCTTTCTTT.

This clonotype has a handful of counts. The chain carries TRBV11-1 and TRBJ2-1; 12 positions agree with TRBD1. The CDR3 is 20 amino acids. Germline V CDR1 and CDR2: SGHAT, FQDESV (reference sequence). The V segment lost 4 bases and the J segment 7 bases; nucleotides outside the gene matches: 20. CDR3 protein: CASSYRDRGRQTTYGNEQFF. CDR3 coding DNA: TGTGCCAGCAGCTACCGGGACAGGGGGCGTCAGACTACTTACGGAAATGAGCAGTTCTTC.

This clonotype was seen at least ten times. This chain joins TRBV2 and TRBJ2-1, with TRBD2 matching over 10 bases. CDR3 length: 17 residues. Germline V lookup: CDR1 SNHLY, CDR2 FYNNEI. V dropped 6 bases and J dropped 1; count of bases not matched to a gene: 9. CDR3 region: CASRVHSGGLSYNEQFF. The CDR3 region has the DNA TGTGCCAGCAGGGTCCATAGCGGGGGGCTATCCTACAATGAGCAGTTCTTC.

This clonotype was detected many times. J is TRBJ2-3 and V is TRBV11-2, with 7 positions matching TRBD2. With 5 bases clipped from V and 2 bases from J, the junction kept 7 bases outside the gene matches. CDR3 length equals 15 residues. Germline V gene data show CDR1 as SGHAT and CDR2 as FQNNGV. The DNA for the CDR3 is TGTGCCAGCAGCAAGCTAGCGGATTACACAGATACGCAGTATTTT. Translated, it gives CASSKLADYTDTQYF.

V is TRBV2 and J is TRBJ2-1; the D is unclear. V lost 6 bases to trimming and J lost 7 bases, with 4 bases between them. Germline loops: CDR1 SNHLY, CDR2 FYNNEI. The CDR3 extends over 10 amino acids. CDR3 region: CASSRNEQFF. The CDR3 coding sequence is TGTGCCAGCAGCAGAAATGAGCAGTTCTTC.

In this sample, this clonotype turned up many times. This chain connects TRBV27 to TRBJ1-2; 7 bases line up with TRBD1. The CDR3 is made up of 17 amino acids. Germline CDR1 is MNHEY and CDR2 is SMNVEV (reference sequence). Trimming removed 0 bases from V and 0 bases from J; junction bases left unmatched: 7. CDR3 DNA: TGTGCCAGCAGTTTATCGGGGACAGCGAGCCCTAACTATGGCTACACCTTC. Translated: CASSLSGTASPNYGYTF.

The sample holds many counts of this clonotype. The chain recombines TRBV4-1 with TRBJ2-7; D is perhaps TRBD1 or TRBD2 (5 bases each). V was shortened by 4 bases and J by 1 base, with 17 bases between the two germline ends. Germline V gene sequence: CDR1 MGHRA, CDR2 YSYEKL. This CDR3 comprises 16 residues. CDR3 sequence (DNA): TGCGCCAGCAGCCCAGTACTGGGGGAAAATTCCTACGAGCAGTACTTC. This encodes CASSPVLGENSYEQYF.

This clonotype was seen many times. The chain joins TRBV5-6 to TRBJ1-2, with 7 bases aligning to TRBD1. From germline, CDR1 is SGHDT and CDR2 YYEEEE. Unmatched junction bases numbered 0, after V lost 0 bases and J lost 4 bases. The CDR3 is 13 residues long. The CDR3 region is CASSLDRGYGYTF. CDR3 sequence (DNA): TGTGCCAGCAGCTTGGACAGGGGCTATGGCTACACCTTC.

This clonotype came up many times. This sequence joins TRBV5-6 and TRBJ1-4; 7 bases map to TRBD1. CDR1 and CDR2 (germline): SGHDT, YYEEEE. The CDR3 spans 15 residues. Trimming took 2 bases from V and 7 from J; bases not matched to a gene: 8. The CDR3, as DNA: TGTGCCAGCAGCTTATTAGGGGGCCAGGGTGAAAAACTGTTTTTT. Translation: CASSLLGGQGEKLFF.

This clonotype was counted at least ten times. This chain links TRBV2 with TRBJ1-5; D is perhaps TRBD1 (5 bases). CDR1 is SNHLY and CDR2 is FYNNEI in the germline V gene. Between the trimmed V and J ends, which lost 2 bases and 2 bases, there was a span of 13 bases. The length of the CDR3 is 16 residues. The CDR3 nucleotides read TGTGCCAGCAGTGAAACCCAGGGCAGGGGCAATCAGCCCCAGCATTTT. It encodes CASSETQGRGNQPQHF. Looking up the rest from reference TRBV2 and TRBJ1-5 gives the full variable domain: EPEVTQTPSHQVTQMGQEVILRCVPISNHLYFYWYRQILGQKVEFLVSFYNNEISEKSEIFDDQFSVERPDGSNFTLKIRSTKLEDSAMYFCASSETQGRGNQPQHFGDGTRLSIL.

This clonotype has a count of ten or more. The V and J genes are TRBV5-1 and TRBJ1-2; 7 bases agree with TRBD1. J was trimmed by 0 bases and V by 0 bases; bases with no gene match: 5. In germline, CDR1 is SGHRS, CDR2 YFSETQ. CDR3 size: 16 residues. The CDR3 sequence: CASSLGSGTANYGYTF. DNA for the CDR3: TGCGCCAGCAGCTTGGGATCCGGGACAGCTAACTATGGCTACACCTTC. Supplemented by reference TRBV5-1 and TRBJ1-2, the full variable domain reads KAGVTQTPRYLIKTRGQQVTLSCSPISGHRSVSWYQQTPGQGLQFLFEYFSETQRNKGNFPGRFSGRQFSNSRSEMNVSTLELGDSALYLCASSLGSGTANYGYTFGSGTRLTVV.

This clonotype was detected many times. The rearrangement uses TRBV7-9 and TRBJ1-5, with D maybe TRBD1 (6 bases). CDR1 is SEHNR and CDR2 is FQNEAQ in the germline V gene (reference sequence). V lost 3 bases and J lost 2, with 17 bases in between. The CDR3 runs to 17 residues. Written as DNA, the CDR3 is TGTGCCAGCAGCTTTGACAGGCGAGATGGGGGCAATCAGCCCCAGCATTTT. Its protein product is CASSFDRRDGGNQPQHF. The variable domain in full, with the rest retrieved from reference TRBV7-9 and TRBJ1-5, is DTGVSQNPRHKITKRGQNVTFRCDPISEHNRLYWYRQTLGQGPEFLTYFQNEAQLEKSRLLSDRFSAERPKGSFSTLEIQRTEQGDSAMYLCASSFDRRDGGNQPQHFGDGTRLSIL.

CDR3 protein: CASSTWVGNQPQHF. In DNA form, the CDR3 reads TGCGCCAGCAGCACTTGGGTTGGCAATCAGCCCCAGCATTTT. The V gene is TRBV4-1, the J gene TRBJ1-5; D unresolved. Germline loops: CDR1 MGHRA, CDR2 YSYEKL. The CDR3 consists of 14 residues. The V end was cut by 5 bases, the J end by 2 bases, with 10 bases between.